This TCR beta chain was recorded in a study of T-cell reconstitution after alpha-beta-depleted transplantation in children. A library of TCRbeta sequences, prepared with unique molecular identifiers, was generated. Via MiXCR, TCRdb re-called the PCR reads, giving one row per CDR3 protein. The sample consists of approximately 390,000 distinct CDR3 sequences, approximately 11% of them appearing once. The CDR3 has 15 amino acids. Germline V CDR1 and CDR2: MNHEY, SVGAGI. V shed 0 bases and J shed 5 bases, with 13 bases lying between them. This receptor was identified in a human donor who donated a stem cell graft to a child with acute myeloid leukemia. This sample comprised PBMCs from the stem cell graft donor, obtained from the stem cell graft. V and J are TRBV6-5 and TRBJ2-5; a possible D gene is TRBD2 (7 bases). The CDR3 coding sequence is TGTGCCAGCAGTTACTCGGCGGGGGCTGGGGAGACCCAGTACTTC. Translation: CASSYSAGAGETQYF.